This entry describes one T cell receptor beta chain. V was pared by 6 bases and J by 7 bases, with 9 bases of the junction left unmatched. The CDR3 totals 15 residues. Germline V CDR1 and CDR2: MNHNY, SVGAGI (reference sequence). The data derive from a study of T-cell memory formation after mild COVID-19. TCRdb re-analysed the 5' RACE reads in MiXCR, keeping a single row per CDR3 protein. The data hold approximately 99,000 distinct CDR3 sequences, with roughly a sixth observed a single time. The chain joins TRBV6-6 to TRBJ2-4; 10 nucleotides match TRBD1. The TCR was taken from a man between 18 and 29 years old who had mild COVID-19 (a few samples of this study predate the infection). Cell type and time point are not known. Input material: PBMCs or a T cell subset sorted from them (not recorded which). The CDR3 bases are TGTGCCAGCAGCCCTGACAGGGGGCAAGGGAACATTCAGTACTTC. It specifies CASSPDRGQGNIQYF.